This T cell receptor (beta chain) was sequenced during a study of T cell changes during pregnancy in multiple sclerosis. Libraries were prepared by immunoSEQ multiplex PCR; TCRdb keeps only in-frame clonotypes and omits some of them. In the table there are under 85,000 clones, 90% of which are singletons. The CDR3 is made up of 14 amino acids. The germline gives CDR1 SGHAT, CDR2 FQNNGV. V dropped 6 bases and J dropped 1 base, with 12 bases sitting between them. The source material was peripheral blood, sampled after pregnancy. The genes are TRBV11-2 and TRBJ1-1; TRBD1 might be the D (6 bases). The source is a female donor in good health, enrolled as a control in a pregnancy study. The CDR3 sequence is CASRRLGGNTEAFF. CDR3 nucleotides: TGTGCCAGCAGGAGATTAGGGGGGAACACTGAAGCTTTCTTT.